Listed below are T cell receptor beta chains from one sample, sequenced in a study of blood T cells in healthy people across ages. TCRdb independently ran MiXCR on the 5' RACE reads; one entry per CDR3 protein. Of 700,000 to 900,000 distinct CDR3 sequences listed, around half are singletons. The sequenced material came from blood. These receptors were collected from a man of 80 years or more in good health. Both conserved end residues are part of each CDR3. D genes are given only for firm matches. Size tells how often a clone was seen (once, few, many) or the class of an expanded clone, and some rows leave it out.

>15|TRBV20-1|TRBD2|few|TRBJ2-1
CSAHPGTSGINEQFF
TGCAGTGCTCACCCCGGGACTAGCGGGATTAATGAGCAGTTCTTC
>11|TRBV29-1|NA|few|TRBJ2-1
CSGGERGEQFF
TGCAGCGGCGGGGAACGAGGTGAGCAGTTCTTC
>15|TRBV5-5|NA|NA|TRBJ2-5
CASWFYGTPQETQYF
TGTGCCAGCTGGTTTTACGGGACTCCACAAGAGACCCAGTACTTC
>16|TRBV5-1|TRBD1|NA|TRBJ2-7
CASSLAGTGISYEQYF
TGCGCCAGCAGCTTGGCCGGGACAGGGATCTCCTACGAGCAGTACTTC
>15|TRBV5-1|TRBD2|NA|TRBJ2-5
CASSPSGNIQETQYF
TGCGCCAGCAGCCCTAGCGGGAACATCCAAGAGACCCAGTACTTC
>13|TRBV20-1|NA|NA|TRBJ2-3
CSAPGARTDTQYF
TGCAGTGCCCCCGGGGCTCGCACAGATACGCAGTATTTT
>15|TRBV27|NA|NA|TRBJ1-6
CASSPMEAGNSPLHF
TGTGCCAGCAGCCCCATGGAGGCGGGGAATTCACCCCTCCACTTT
>14|TRBV20-1|NA|NA|TRBJ2-7
CSARPQTGTYEQYF
TGCAGTGCTAGACCCCAGACCGGAACCTACGAGCAGTACTTC
>14|TRBV20-1|TRBD2|NA|TRBJ2-7
CSAHSGRAYYEQYF
TGCAGTGCCCATAGCGGGAGGGCGTACTACGAGCAGTACTTC
>17|TRBV5-1|NA|NA|TRBJ1-4
CASSLETVPVTNEKLFF
TGCGCCAGCAGCTTGGAGACGGTGCCCGTAACTAATGAAAAACTGTTTTTT
>14|TRBV20-1|TRBD1|NA|TRBJ2-7
CSAAKLTGDYEQYF
TGCAGTGCTGCAAAATTGACAGGGGACTACGAGCAGTACTTC
>12|TRBV29-1|TRBD1|few|TRBJ2-7
CSVKGQEYEQYF
TGCAGCGTGAAGGGACAGGAGTACGAGCAGTACTTC
>17|TRBV7-3|NA|NA|TRBJ2-6
CASSREPPGIGANVLTF
TGTGCCAGCAGCCGAGAACCCCCGGGAATCGGGGCCAACGTCCTGACTTTC
>16|TRBV6-6|NA|NA|TRBJ2-3
CASRPSQRGNYGYAYF
TGTGCCAGCCGCCCCTCCCAAAGGGGCAATTACGGATACGCGTATTTT
>15|TRBV20-1|NA|few|TRBJ2-7
CSARDLKKSSYEQYF
TGCAGTGCTAGAGATTTAAAGAAGAGCTCCTACGAGCAGTACTTC
>15|TRBV15|NA|NA|TRBJ1-4
CATSRTAATNEKLFF
TGTGCCACCAGCAGGACAGCTGCAACTAATGAAAAACTGTTTTTT
>14|TRBV11-2|NA|NA|TRBJ1-4
CASSFTGFDEKLFF
TGTGCCAGCAGCTTCACAGGGTTTGATGAAAAACTGTTTTTT
>15|TRBV3-1|NA|few|TRBJ2-3
CASSQERGRTDTQYF
TGTGCCAGCAGCCAAGAACGGGGGAGAACAGATACGCAGTATTTT
>15|TRBV20-1|TRBD2|NA|TRBJ2-2
CSARDSGSVPGELFF
TGCAGTGCTAGAGATAGCGGGAGCGTTCCCGGGGAGCTGTTTTTT
>15|TRBV20-1|NA|NA|TRBJ2-1
CSARDYRAGPNEQFF
TGCAGTGCTAGAGATTATAGGGCCGGCCCTAATGAGCAGTTCTTC
>13|TRBV12-3/TRBV12-4|NA|once|TRBJ1-2
CASSLRPEYGYTF
TGTGCCAGCAGTTTAAGGCCGGAGTATGGCTACACCTTC
>14|TRBV20-1|TRBD1|NA|TRBJ2-7
CSARDQGAAYEQYF
TGCAGTGCTAGAGATCAGGGGGCTGCTTACGAGCAGTACTTC
>11|TRBV3-1|NA|NA|TRBJ2-7
CASRRGGEQYF
TGTGCCAGCAGGCGGGGAGGCGAGCAGTACTTC
>16|TRBV6-6|TRBD1|once|TRBJ2-6
CASSYRGHSGANVLTF
TGTGCCAGCAGTTACAGGGGGCACTCTGGGGCCAACGTCCTGACTTTC
>13|TRBV4-3|TRBD2|NA|TRBJ2-5
CASSPGGLETQYF
TGCGCCAGCAGCCCGGGGGGGTTGGAGACCCAGTACTTC
>12|TRBV29-1|NA|NA|TRBJ2-5
CSGGLLKETQYF
TGCAGCGGGGGACTTTTGAAGGAGACCCAGTACTTC
>15|TRBV7-3|NA|NA|TRBJ1-1
CASSSSGEGEAEAFF
TGTGCCAGCAGCTCATCGGGAGAGGGGGAGGCTGAAGCTTTCTTT
>12|TRBV20-1|NA|few|TRBJ2-7
CSARDETYEQYF
TGCAGTGCTAGAGATGAGACCTACGAGCAGTACTTC
>16|TRBV18|NA|NA|TRBJ1-5
CASSRPEGGFNQPQHF
TGTGCCAGCTCACGGCCCGAGGGCGGATTCAATCAGCCCCAGCATTTT
>15|TRBV27|NA|once|TRBJ2-7
CASSPRQVSSYEQYF
TGTGCCAGCAGTCCGCGGCAGGTTAGCTCCTACGAGCAGTACTTC
>13|TRBV18|NA|once|TRBJ2-5
CASSPIGTETQYF
TGTGCCAGCTCACCAATAGGGACAGAGACCCAGTACTTC
>13|TRBV18|NA|NA|TRBJ2-5
CASSPPLPRTQYF
TGTGCCAGCTCACCACCGCTGCCGAGGACCCAGTACTTC
>15|TRBV2|TRBD1|once|TRBJ1-4
CASMRDRGWNEKLFF
TGTGCCAGCATGCGAGACAGGGGATGGAATGAAAAACTGTTTTTT
>13|TRBV20-1|NA|once|TRBJ2-3
CSPRGEYTDTQYF
TGCAGTCCCAGGGGGGAGTACACAGATACGCAGTATTTT
>14|TRBV10-3|TRBD1|NA|TRBJ1-2
CAISMAGGVYGYTF
TGTGCCATCAGCATGGCAGGGGGGGTCTATGGCTACACCTTC
>16|TRBV28|NA|NA|TRBJ1-1
CASSLMSRTQNTEAFF
TGTGCCAGCAGTTTAATGTCCCGGACTCAGAACACTGAAGCTTTCTTT
>15|TRBV7-3|NA|NA|TRBJ2-7
CASSPARGPPYEQYF
TGTGCCAGCAGCCCCGCCAGAGGACCGCCCTACGAGCAGTACTTC
>12|TRBV12-3/TRBV12-4|NA|NA|TRBJ2-7
CASTRLGAEQYF
TGTGCCAGCACACGGCTGGGGGCCGAGCAGTACTTC
>12|TRBV5-6|NA|NA|TRBJ2-3
CASSLDGSTQYF
TGTGCCAGCAGCTTGGATGGGAGTACGCAGTATTTT
>16|TRBV5-1|TRBD2|NA|TRBJ2-1
CASSQGASGGAAEQFF
TGCGCCAGCAGCCAAGGAGCTAGCGGGGGGGCCGCTGAGCAGTTCTTC
>12|TRBV7-9|NA|many|TRBJ2-7
CASSSLGYEQYF
TGTGCCAGCAGCTCACTAGGCTACGAGCAGTACTTC
>15|TRBV9|NA|NA|TRBJ1-6
CASSVGGKYNSPLHF
TGTGCCAGCAGCGTAGGTGGCAAGTATAATTCACCCCTCCACTTT
>15|TRBV29-1|TRBD2|NA|TRBJ2-5
CSVVTVAGGRETQYF
TGCAGCGTTGTAACGGTAGCGGGAGGAAGGGAGACCCAGTACTTC
>18|TRBV9|TRBD2|NA|TRBJ2-3
CASSVFPGTSGYTDTQYF
TGTGCCAGCAGCGTATTTCCAGGGACTAGCGGTTACACAGATACGCAGTATTTT
>12|TRBV10-3|NA|few|TRBJ2-7
CAIRQDGYEQYF
TGTGCCATCAGACAGGACGGCTACGAGCAGTACTTC
>14|TRBV29-1|TRBD2|NA|TRBJ2-7
CSVQRLAGHYEQYF
TGCAGCGTTCAACGGCTAGCGGGGCACTACGAGCAGTACTTC
>19|TRBV9|TRBD1|NA|TRBJ2-6
CASSVGLAGGRSGANVLTF
TGTGCCAGCAGCGTAGGTCTGGCAGGGGGCAGGTCTGGGGCCAACGTCCTGACTTTC
>16|TRBV7-2|TRBD1|NA|TRBJ2-5
CASSLGGTGGKETQYF
TGTGCCAGCAGCTTAGGAGGGACAGGGGGGAAGGAGACCCAGTACTTC
>15|TRBV20-1|TRBD1|once|TRBJ1-2
CSARVGQVIAGGYTF
TGCAGTGCTAGAGTGGGACAGGTTATCGCCGGTGGCTACACCTTC
>14|TRBV18|TRBD2|NA|TRBJ2-1
CASSPITSSGEQFF
TGTGCCAGCTCACCTATAACCTCTAGCGGTGAGCAGTTCTTC
>18|TRBV5-1|NA|NA|TRBJ2-6
CASSLVGGASSGANVLTF
TGCGCCAGCAGCTTGGTGGGGGGCGCATCCTCTGGGGCCAACGTCCTGACTTTC
>15|TRBV20-1|TRBD1|NA|TRBJ1-1
CSARKSDRKNTEAFF
TGCAGTGCGAGGAAATCGGACAGGAAGAACACTGAAGCTTTCTTT
>14|TRBV5-6|NA|few|TRBJ2-3
CASSLGTFNRYAYF
TGTGCCAGCAGCTTGGGGACCTTTAACAGATACGCGTATTTT
>13|TRBV12-3/TRBV12-4|TRBD2|once|TRBJ2-1
CASSWREGREQFF
TGTGCCAGCAGTTGGCGGGAGGGCCGGGAGCAGTTCTTC